These 12 T cell receptor beta chains came from one sample sequenced in a study of T cells in Graves' hyperthyroidism and ophthalmopathy. What was amplified from RNA transcripts were TCR beta CDR3 regions. The TCR CDR3 was amplified in a first-round RT-PCR using the HTBI primer set. TCRdb fed the multiplex PCR reads into MiXCR, producing one record per CDR3 protein. This table holds 700,000 to 950,000 distinct CDR3 sequences, approximately 40% found once. The material sequenced was blood. These receptors originate from a woman in her forties with Graves' hyperthyroidism.

As concerns this clonotype: This may be a read error, as it is one base from a much larger clone. V and J are TRBV19 and TRBJ1-4; 7 bases fit TRBD1. J gave up 7 bases and V 7 bases, and 15 bases lay outside the gene matches. The germline CDR1 and CDR2 sequences are LNHDA and SQIVND (reference sequence). The CDR3 is made up of 16 amino acids. The CDR3 DNA follows: TGTGCCAGTACCCTCAGAGGAGACAGGGCTGGTGAAAAACTGTTTTTT. Its protein product is CASTLRGDRAGEKLFF. Looking up the rest from reference TRBV19 and TRBJ1-4 gives the full variable domain: DGGITQSPKYLFRKEGQNVTLSCEQNLNHDAMYWYRQDPGQGLRLIYYSQIVNDFQKGDIAEGYSVSREKKESFPLTVTSAQKNPTAFYLCASTLRGDRAGEKLFFGSGTQLSVL.

The chain couples TRBV19 to TRBJ2-5; 10 bases agree with TRBD1. V trimming: 1 base; J trimming: 4 bases; junction bases outside the gene matches: 9. Looked up from germline, CDR1 is LNHDA and CDR2 is SQIVND (reference sequence). CDR3 length: 17 residues. The DNA for the CDR3 is TGTGCCAGTAGTATAGGCCCGACAGGGGGCAGGGGAGAGACCCAGTACTTC. Translated: CASSIGPTGGRGETQYF.

The chain links TRBV5-5 to TRBJ2-7, with 8 bases that match TRBD2. Germline V lookup: CDR1 SGHKS, CDR2 YYEKEE (reference sequence). This CDR3 is 18 amino acids long. The ends lost 4 bases at V and 2 bases at J; junction bases unmatched: 17. The CDR3 is CASSPENVRGGLTYEQYF. DNA for the CDR3: TGTGCCAGCAGCCCCGAGAACGTACGGGGGGGCCTCACCTACGAGCAGTACTTC. The full variable domain, with the rest looked up from reference TRBV5-5 and TRBJ2-7, is DAGVTQSPTHLIKTRGQQVTLRCSPISGHKSVSWYQQVLGQGPQFIFQYYEKEERGRGNFPDRFSARQFPNYSSELNVNALLLGDSALYLCASSPENVRGGLTYEQYFGPGTRLTVT.

The rearrangement links TRBV7-8 to TRBJ2-2, with no clear D. Trimming stripped 1 base from V and 4 bases from J, with 13 bases between. Germline V CDR1 and CDR2: SGHVS, FQNEAQ. This CDR3 comprises 16 residues. CDR3 amino acids: CASSLVRSSVTGELFF. In DNA, the CDR3 is TGTGCCAGCAGCTTAGTGCGGTCTTCGGTCACCGGGGAGCTGTTTTTT.

The CDR3 DNA reads as TGCGCCAGCAGTGAGTTAGCGGACATTGGAGCTTTCTTT. It specifies CASSELADIGAFF. The chain carries TRBV10-1 and TRBJ1-1; D may be TRBD1 (5 bases). CDR3 length: 13 amino acids. V shed 1 base and J shed 10 bases, with 13 bases lying between them. The V gene's germline CDR1 is WNHNN and CDR2 SYGVQD (reference sequence).

This clonotype was found many times. Sequence at one end of the junction differs from germline and may be a read error. V gene TRBV29-1 combines with J gene TRBJ1-1; TRBD1 is a possible D gene (6 bases). From germline, CDR1 is SQVTM and CDR2 ANQGSEA. The CDR3 is 14 amino acids. CDR3 residues: CSALLTGKNPEAFF. CDR3 in DNA: TGCAGCGCCCTTCTAACAGGGAAGAACCCTGAAGCTTTCTTT.

This clonotype was observed once. The gene calls are TRBV15 and TRBJ1-2; 9 positions agree with TRBD1. Losses at the gene ends were 0 bases for V and 4 bases for J; bases not matched to a gene: 9. The CDR3 covers 17 residues. Germline values: CDR1 LNHNV, CDR2 YYDKDF (reference sequence). CDR3 in amino acids: CATSRDSPPGQGYGYTF. DNA for the CDR3: TGTGCCACCAGCAGAGATTCCCCACCGGGACAGGGCTATGGCTACACCTTC.

With respect to this clonotype: Being one base from a much bigger clone, this may be a read error. The chain links TRBV2 to TRBJ1-2; 9 nucleotides line up with TRBD1. Germline-derived CDR1 and CDR2 are SNHLY and FYNNEI. The length of the CDR3 is 15 residues. After removal of 5 bases from V and 4 bases from J, the junction contained 8 bases not matched to a gene. The CDR3 loop is CASSPAPGQGYGYTF. DNA for the CDR3: TGTGCCAGCAGTCCGGCCCCGGGACAGGGCTATGGCTACACCTTC.

CDR3 bases: TGTGCCAGTAGGCCGGGACAGCAGGGTGAAAAACTGTTTTTT. Amino acid sequence: CASRPGQQGEKLFF. The chain couples TRBV19 to TRBJ1-4; 7 bases map to TRBD1. J gave up 7 bases and V 6 bases, and 8 bases lay outside the gene matches. The CDR3 is made up of 14 amino acids. CDR1 is LNHDA, CDR2 SQIVND, per germline (reference sequence).

This clonotype was counted a few times. The V gene is TRBV7-4, the J gene TRBJ1-4; 7 bases line up with TRBD1. Per germline, CDR1 SGHVT and CDR2 SQSDAQ. V gave up 2 bases and J gave up 0 bases; unmatched junction bases: 6. The CDR3 extends over 17 amino acids. The CDR3: CASSLFQGVATNEKLFF. CDR3 DNA: TGTGCCAGCAGCTTATTCCAGGGGGTTGCAACTAATGAAAAACTGTTTTTT.

The chain uses TRBV12-3 or TRBV12-4 and TRBJ2-7; D unclear. The CDR3 runs to 13 residues. The V end lost 1 base, the J end lost 6 bases, and 10 bases lay between the germline ends. CDR3 nucleotide sequence: TGTGCCAGCAGTTTAGGGGTCTCGCTCGAGCAGTACTTC. Encoded protein: CASSLGVSLEQYF.

The V gene is TRBV20-1, the J gene TRBJ2-7; TRBD2 matches 10 bases. Germline CDR1 DFQATT, CDR2 SNEGSKA (reference sequence). The V and J ends lost 5 bases and 6 bases, in that order; junction bases with no gene match: 7. This CDR3 region has 13 residues. CDR3 bases: TGCAGTGCTCTCGGGCTAGCGGGGGTCGAGCAGTACTTC. It is translated as CSALGLAGVEQYF.